A selection of T cell receptor beta chains follows, all from one sample in a study of identifying expanded T cells in peripheral blood. Method: immunoSEQ multiplex PCR; TCRdb's copy keeps in-frame clones and lacks some. The sample yields about 84,000 clones, approximately 83% seen once. Sequencing input: blood. Source of these receptors: a person aged 18-70 years in good health. Each CDR3 is given with its conserved first and last residue. The D gene is left open where the match is weak. Where a row states a size, it is once, few, many or the class of an expanded clone; other rows omit it.

clone size	V gene	D gene	J gene	CDR3 DNA	CDR3 protein
-	TRBV7-3	-	TRBJ1-5	TGTGCCAGCAGCCCCTTCGATACTAGGCAGCCCCAGCATTTT	CASSPFDTRQPQHF
once	TRBV6-1	-	TRBJ2-1	TGTGCCAGCAGGGAAGTGGGGGCCCACTCCTACAATGAGCAGTTCTTC	CASREVGAHSYNEQFF
-	TRBV5-8	-	TRBJ2-7	TGTGCCAGCAGCTTGGGGAGGACACTCTACGAGCAGTACTTC	CASSLGRTLYEQYF
-	TRBV7-3	-	TRBJ2-1	TGTGCCAGCAGCTTAAGGCGGGCAGAAAACAATGAGCAGTTCTTC	CASSLRRAENNEQFF
-	TRBV7-9	-	TRBJ1-1	TGTGCCAGCAGCTTACAGGTGAACACTGAAGCTTTCTTT	CASSLQVNTEAFF
-	TRBV30	TRBD1	TRBJ2-7	TGTGCCTCTTACAGGGGAACCTACGAGCAGTACTTC	CASYRGTYEQYF
once	TRBV6-1	-	TRBJ2-7	TGTGCCAGCAGTGGTGAGGGGTGGCAGCAGTACTTC	CASSGEGWQQYF
-	TRBV7-6	TRBD1	TRBJ2-7	TGTGCCAGCGGCGCCGGGACAGGCGAGCAGTACTTC	CASGAGTGEQYF
-	TRBV29-1	-	TRBJ2-1	TGCAGCGCTACGAAATTCAATAGGGGGGCTGGTAACAATGAGCAGTTCTTC	CSATKFNRGAGNNEQFF
few	TRBV19	TRBD2	TRBJ2-7	TGTGCCAGTAGTCGCCGGGGGGAATCTTCCTACGAGCAGTACTTC	CASSRRGESSYEQYF
-	TRBV7-2	-	TRBJ1-2	TGTGCCAGCAGCTGGCCACAGGGTCCAGCCACCTTC	CASSWPQGPATF
-	TRBV6-5	TRBD1	TRBJ1-6	TGTGCCAGCTCGAGACAGGGGAATTCACCCCTCCACTTT	CASSRQGNSPLHF
-	TRBV27	-	TRBJ1-2	TGTGCCAGCAGTTTTGACGGCCTCTATGGCTACACCTTC	CASSFDGLYGYTF
few	TRBV27	-	TRBJ1-5	TGTGCCAGCAGCCCACGGCCTGGTAATCAGCCCCAGCATTTT	CASSPRPGNQPQHF
-	TRBV7-9	TRBD1	TRBJ1-2	TGTGCCAGCAGCCGGGACAGCGGATTTTATGGCTACACCTTC	CASSRDSGFYGYTF
-	TRBV7-9	-	TRBJ1-1	TGTGCCAGCAGCCAAACCTTACGAGCTTTCTTT	CASSQTLRAFF
once	TRBV4-2	-	TRBJ2-5	TGTGCCAGCAGCCAAGTTGAGGACAGTAAAGAGACCCAGTACTTC	CASSQVEDSKETQYF
-	TRBV2	-	TRBJ2-7	TGTGCCAGCACGGGACGGACCTCCTACGAGCAGTACTTC	CASTGRTSYEQYF
once	TRBV7-2	TRBD1	TRBJ1-1	TGTGCCAGCAGCCCCGGGACAGGACTCATGAACACTGAAGCTTTCTTT	CASSPGTGLMNTEAFF
-	TRBV14	-	TRBJ1-2	TGTGCCAGCAGCCAATTAGGCGGGCAGGGAACTCACTATGGCTACACCTTC	CASSQLGGQGTHYGYTF
-	TRBV7-9	-	TRBJ2-7	TGTGCCAGCAGCTTAGATCTAACAGGGGAGGTCCGGTGCTTC	CASSLDLTGEVRCF
-	TRBV30	-	TRBJ1-3	TGTGCCTGGAGTGTCGGTGGAAACACCATATATTTT	CAWSVGGNTIYF
-	TRBV2	TRBD1	TRBJ2-2	TGTGCCAGCAGACGACAGGGGCCTAACACCGGGGAGCTGTTTTTT	CASRRQGPNTGELFF
-	TRBV29-1	-	TRBJ2-4	TGCAGCGTTCAGGGTGTGAGCAAAAACATTCAGTACTTC	CSVQGVSKNIQYF
-	TRBV11-2	-	TRBJ2-7	TGTGCCAGCAGCCCAGGCCTTGGGGGGATCTACGAGCAGTACTTC	CASSPGLGGIYEQYF
-	TRBV4-3	-	TRBJ1-1	TGCGCCAGCAGCCAAGTATGGGGGGGCTACACTGAAGCTTTCTTT	CASSQVWGGYTEAFF
-	TRBV11-2	-	TRBJ1-2	TGTGCCAGCAGCTTAGCCTATGGCTACACCTTC	CASSLAYGYTF
-	TRBV6-5	TRBD1	TRBJ1-5	TGTGCCAGCAGTTACTCGGACAGGGTCAATCAGCCCCAGCATTTT	CASSYSDRVNQPQHF
-	TRBV5-1	TRBD1	TRBJ1-6	TGCGCCAGCAGCACCCGGGACAGGGGAAATTCACCCCTCCACTTT	CASSTRDRGNSPLHF
few	TRBV25-1	-	TRBJ2-7	TGTGCCAGCAGTGAAACAACCTCCTACGAGCAGTACTTC	CASSETTSYEQYF
-	TRBV4-3	-	TRBJ1-1	TGCGCCAGCAGCCAAGGCGGGGGGAACACTGAAGCTTTCTTT	CASSQGGGNTEAFF
-	TRBV7-2	-	TRBJ2-6	TGTGCCAGCAGTCTGGGGGGCTCTGGGGCCAACGTCCTGACTTTC	CASSLGGSGANVLTF
-	TRBV30	-	TRBJ2-3	TGTGCCTGGGATTCCCCACCTGTAGATACGCAGTATTTT	CAWDSPPVDTQYF
-	TRBV25-1	TRBD1	TRBJ1-4	TGTGCCAGCGGCGCCGGGACAGGAGCAACTAATGAAAAACTGTTTTTT	CASGAGTGATNEKLFF
few	TRBV5-8	-	TRBJ1-5	TGTGCCAGCAGCTTGGGGTTGCAAGGGAACCAGCCCCAGCATTTT	CASSLGLQGNQPQHF
-	TRBV12-5	-	TRBJ1-2	TGTGCTAGTGGTTCCGCGGACATCTATGGCTACACCTTC	CASGSADIYGYTF
-	TRBV19	-	TRBJ2-6	TGTGCCAGTAGTATAGATCTAGGGGTCTCCTCTGGGGCCAACGTCCTGACTTTC	CASSIDLGVSSGANVLTF
-	TRBV5-1	TRBD1	TRBJ2-7	TGCGCCAGCAGCCCCCGGGACAGGGGGCAAGAGCAGTACTTC	CASSPRDRGQEQYF
-	TRBV30	-	TRBJ1-4	TGTGCCAGCCGCCCGGGGGATGAAAAACTGTTTTTT	CASRPGDEKLFF
-	TRBV29-1	-	TRBJ1-2	TGCAGCGTTGAGAGGCAGGGCGGGGCCGGCTACACCTTC	CSVERQGGAGYTF
-	TRBV19	TRBD1	TRBJ1-5	TGTGCCAGCTCACCCCGGGACAGGGGGCTTTCGCGGAGCAATCAGCCCCAGCATTTT	CASSPRDRGLSRSNQPQHF
-	TRBV7-2	-	TRBJ2-7	TGTGCCAGCAGCTTAGAAGGGTCTTTTGGGGGAATCTCCTACGAGCAGTACTTC	CASSLEGSFGGISYEQYF
-	TRBV19	-	TRBJ1-5	TGTGCCACTCGTAGGGGAGGCCCTAGCAATCAGCCCCAGCATTTT	CATRRGGPSNQPQHF
-	TRBV19	-	TRBJ1-1	TGTGCCAGTAGTGCTAAATCCAGGAACACTGAAGCTTTCTTT	CASSAKSRNTEAFF
once	TRBV6-5	-	TRBJ2-5	TGTGCCAGCAGTTACTCGATGAGGGTTCAAGAGACCCAGTACTTC	CASSYSMRVQETQYF
-	TRBV28	-	TRBJ2-7	TGTGCCAGCAAGGGGACCTCCTACGAGCAGTACTTC	CASKGTSYEQYF
-	TRBV11-2	-	TRBJ2-5	TGTGCCAGCAGCTTAGTAGGGAGACAGCACCAAGAGACCCAGTACTTC	CASSLVGRQHQETQYF
-	TRBV5-1	-	TRBJ1-1	TGCGCCAGCACCATAGACTTTGGAGCTGAAGCTTTCTTT	CASTIDFGAEAFF